The present entry profiles one T cell receptor beta chain with its context. The sample originates from a study of cytomegalovirus exposure and HLA in healthy donors. 60 Vbeta and 13 Jbeta primers were used in PCR. Some clones are missing from TCRdb's copy, which holds only in-frame ones; the method was immunoSEQ multiplex PCR. Found here are approximately 100,000 clones, 65% to 80% of them singletons; the top ten hold approximately 3%. V lost 5 bases, J lost 0 bases, and 15 bases lay in between. In germline, CDR1 is SGHTA, CDR2 FQGNSA. CDR3 length: 16 amino acids. The chain uses TRBV7-2 and TRBJ2-3; D perhaps matches TRBD1 (5 bases). This clonotype was sampled from a woman aged 40 to 55 in good health and CMV-seronegative. The sequenced sample consisted of PBMCs. CDR3 DNA: TGTGCCAGCAGCCTCAGGGTCCTTCCAAGCACAGATACGCAGTATTTT. It is translated as CASSLRVLPSTDTQYF.